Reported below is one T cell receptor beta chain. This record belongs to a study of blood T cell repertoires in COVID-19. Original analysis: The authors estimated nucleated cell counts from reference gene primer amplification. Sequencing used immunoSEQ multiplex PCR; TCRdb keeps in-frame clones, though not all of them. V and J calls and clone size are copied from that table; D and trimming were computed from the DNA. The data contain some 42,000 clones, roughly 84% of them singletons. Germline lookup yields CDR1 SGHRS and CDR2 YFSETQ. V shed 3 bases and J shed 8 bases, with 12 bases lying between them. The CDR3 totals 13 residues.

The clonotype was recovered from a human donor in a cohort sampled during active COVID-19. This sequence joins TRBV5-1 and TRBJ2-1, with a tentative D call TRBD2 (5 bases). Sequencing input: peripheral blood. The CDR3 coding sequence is TGCGCCAGCAGCTCGGACGCGGACTATGAGCAGTTCTTC. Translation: CASSSDADYEQFF.